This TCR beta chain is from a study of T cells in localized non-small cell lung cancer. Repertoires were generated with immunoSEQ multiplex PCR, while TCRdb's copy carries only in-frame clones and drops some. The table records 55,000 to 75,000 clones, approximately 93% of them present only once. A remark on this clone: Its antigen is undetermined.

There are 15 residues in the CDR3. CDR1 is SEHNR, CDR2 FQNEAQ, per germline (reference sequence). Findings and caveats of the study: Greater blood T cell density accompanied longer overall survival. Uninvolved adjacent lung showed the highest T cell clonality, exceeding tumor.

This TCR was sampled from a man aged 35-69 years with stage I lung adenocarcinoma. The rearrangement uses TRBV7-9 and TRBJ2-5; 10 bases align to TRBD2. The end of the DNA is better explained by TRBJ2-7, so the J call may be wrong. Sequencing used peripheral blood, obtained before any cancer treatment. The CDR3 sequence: CASSLWSSGSHEQYF. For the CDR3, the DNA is TGTGCCAGCAGCTTATGGTCTAGCGGGAGCCACGAGCAGTACTTC.